This T cell receptor (beta chain) was identified in a study of preoperative IRX-2 immunotherapy in early breast cancer. CDR3 size: 13 residues. Trimming took 6 bases from V and 6 from J; bases not matched to a gene: 6. Per the germline V gene, CDR1 is MDHEN and CDR2 is SYDVKM. Here immunoSEQ multiplex PCR was the method, and the copy in TCRdb shows in-frame clones only, minus some. The sample includes approximately 100,000 clones, roughly 85% of them seen just once. Stated treatment: preoperative locoregional IRX-2 cytokine immunotherapy. Samples came from a phase Ib trial of preoperative locoregional IRX-2 cytokine immunotherapy.

The sequencing here drew on tumor tissue, taken after IRX-2 immunotherapy. The receptor's source is a human donor with breast cancer. The chain couples TRBV28 to TRBJ2-3, with TRBD2 matching 7 bases. For the CDR3, the DNA is TGTGCCAGCAGCTACTCGGGGGGTGATACGCAGTATTTT. Its translation: CASSYSGGDTQYF.